Following are 3 T cell receptor beta chains from one sample sequenced in a study of CD8 T cells in ankylosing spondylitis. These receptors lack a known antigen. TCRdb reprocessed the 5' RACE reads with MiXCR, giving one entry per CDR3 protein. This table holds around 540,000 distinct CDR3 sequences, 12% found once. Study results and caveats: A TCR beta motif made of several highly homologous variants seemed typical of ankylosing spondylitis blood.

Sequencing input: blood, either unsorted or a sorted T cell fraction (not recorded which). The source of these receptors is a male donor with ankylosing spondylitis.

This clonotype was counted ten times or more. The chain recombines TRBV20-1 with TRBJ1-5; tentative D call: TRBD1 (5 bases). The V end was cut by 5 bases, the J end by 2 bases, with 16 bases between. Germline assignment: CDR1 DFQATT and CDR2 SNEGSKA (reference sequence). This CDR3 is built from 15 residues. The CDR3 DNA is TGCAGTGCTTTCGGGCCGGGGGAAGGCAATCAGCCCCAGCATTTT. It codes for CSAFGPGEGNQPQHF.

This clonotype showed up just a few times. The chain links TRBV29-1 to TRBJ1-1; D may be TRBD1 (6 bases). The CDR3 contains 13 residues. CDR1 is SQVTM, CDR2 ANQGSEA, per germline. V lost 6 bases to trimming and J lost 1 base, with 12 bases between them. CDR3 region: CSVGGRSNTEAFF. For the CDR3, the DNA is TGCAGCGTGGGGGGCAGGTCGAACACTGAAGCTTTCTTT.

This clonotype showed up many times. CDR3 sequence reads: CSARPEEEQYF. The CDR3 DNA follows: TGCAGTGCCCGACCTGAGGAGGAGCAGTACTTC. The chain recombines TRBV20-1 with TRBJ2-7; D remains unclear. Germline-derived CDR1 and CDR2 are DFQATT and SNEGSKA (reference sequence). The length of the CDR3 is 11 residues. Trimming cost V 6 bases and J 7 bases, with 13 bases left between them.